The 5 T cell receptor beta chains below come from one sample, sequenced in a study of human T cells and chemical hapten exposure. TCRdb fed the RACE reads into MiXCR, producing one record per CDR3 protein. The sample records approximately 50,000 distinct CDR3 sequences, roughly 9% being singletons. As for time point: pre-sensitization, week 0. Treatment described: therapeutic diphenylcyclopropenone sensitization with weekly scalp DPC. The starting material, unfractionated whole blood, was used for total RNA extraction. This specimen consisted of whole blood, obtained in connection with sensitization to the hapten diphenylcyclopropenone (DPC). The receptors come from a woman between 25 and 40 years old with alopecia areata. Some clones in this sample may be carry-over from other donors' samples.

This clonotype has at least ten counts. This sequence joins TRBV15 and TRBJ2-2; 7 bases align to TRBD1. The V segment lost 4 bases and the J segment 4 bases; nucleotides outside the gene matches: 3. Germline CDR1 is LNHNV and CDR2 is YYDKDF (reference sequence). The CDR3 loop spans 14 amino acids. CDR3 sequence (DNA): TGTGCCACCAGCAAAGACAGGGTCACCGGGGAGCTGTTTTTT. Protein: CATSKDRVTGELFF.

The table lists this clonotype with a few counts. The chain joins TRBV19 to TRBJ2-1; 9 nucleotides align to TRBD2. V dropped 10 bases and J dropped 6; count of bases not matched to a gene: 7. The CDR3 length is 13 residues. CDR1 and CDR2 from the germline V gene are LNHDA and SQIVND (reference sequence). In nucleotides, the CDR3 is TGTGCCACCACGGGACTAGCTGGCAATGAGCAGTTCTTC. This encodes CATTGLAGNEQFF.

J is TRBJ2-3 and V is TRBV5-4; TRBD2 agrees at 9 bases. Germline values: CDR1 SGHNT, CDR2 YYREEE (reference sequence). This CDR3 region has 15 residues. Germline trimming cut 4 bases from V and 2 bases from J; bases unmatched to any gene: 5. The CDR3 protein is CASSLGTSLTDTQYF. In nucleotides, the CDR3 is TGTGCCAGCAGCCTGGGGACTAGCCTCACAGATACGCAGTATTTT.

This rearrangement joins TRBV11-2 to TRBJ1-5, with D perhaps matching TRBD1 (6 bases). Trimming took 5 bases from V and 0 from J, leaving 11 bases between them. The CDR3 is 15 residues long. The germline V gene encodes CDR1 SGHAT and CDR2 FQNNGV. CDR3 nucleotides: TGTGCCAGCAGCGCCGGACAGTATAGCAATCAGCCCCAGCATTTT. This sequence encodes CASSAGQYSNQPQHF.

This clonotype was picked up a small number of times. The rearrangement uses TRBV28 and TRBJ1-1; D not certain. Germline V gene data show CDR1 as MDHEN and CDR2 as SYDVKM. The CDR3 spans 14 residues. V lost 2 bases, J lost 0 bases, and 7 bases lay in between. The CDR3 loop is CASSLGNVNTEAFF. Here the CDR3 DNA reads TGTGCCAGCAGTTTAGGTAACGTGAACACTGAAGCTTTCTTT.